A single count supports the clone carrying this TCR beta chain. Documented time point: blood from clinic visit 5 months post-surgery; TSC patient then seizure free. Surgery cases with the highest brain T cell transcript signatures were chosen for sequencing. This record comes from a study of brain T cells in children with intractable seizures. Germline V gives CDR1 GTSNPN, CDR2 SVGIG (reference sequence). The CDR3 is made up of 12 amino acids. Trimming removed 3 bases at V and 2 bases at J, with 7 bases between. Sequenced by immunoSEQ multiplex PCR; TCRdb stores in-frame clones only, minus some. The table records about 340,000 clones, about 93% of them present only once.

The sequencing used peripheral blood, collected about 5 months after surgery. This clonotype was sampled from a boy under two years old with tuberous sclerosis and intractable seizures. The J gene is TRBJ2-5, the V gene TRBV30; D call uncertain. CDR3 nucleotides: TGTGCCTGGAGCGCGAATCAAGAGACCCAGTACTTC. This translates into CAWSANQETQYF.